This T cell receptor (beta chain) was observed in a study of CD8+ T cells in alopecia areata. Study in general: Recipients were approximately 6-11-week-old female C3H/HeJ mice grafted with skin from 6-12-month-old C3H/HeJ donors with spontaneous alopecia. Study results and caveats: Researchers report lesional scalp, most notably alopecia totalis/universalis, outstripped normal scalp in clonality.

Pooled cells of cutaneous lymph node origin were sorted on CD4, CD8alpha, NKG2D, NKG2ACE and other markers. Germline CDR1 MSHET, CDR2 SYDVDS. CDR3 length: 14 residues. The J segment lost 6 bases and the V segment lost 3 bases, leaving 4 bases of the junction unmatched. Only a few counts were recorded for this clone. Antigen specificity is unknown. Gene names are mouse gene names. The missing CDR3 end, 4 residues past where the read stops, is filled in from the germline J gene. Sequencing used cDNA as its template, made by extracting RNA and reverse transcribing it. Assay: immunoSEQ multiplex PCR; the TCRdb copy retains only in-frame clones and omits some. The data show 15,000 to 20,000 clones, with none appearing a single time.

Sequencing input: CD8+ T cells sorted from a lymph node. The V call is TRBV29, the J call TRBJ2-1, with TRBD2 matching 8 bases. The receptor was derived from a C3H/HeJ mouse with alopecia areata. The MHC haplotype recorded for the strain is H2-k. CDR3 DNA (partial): TGTGCTAGCAGTTTCTTGGGGGGGGTTGCT. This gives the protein CASSFLGGVA. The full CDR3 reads CASSFLGGVAEQFF.